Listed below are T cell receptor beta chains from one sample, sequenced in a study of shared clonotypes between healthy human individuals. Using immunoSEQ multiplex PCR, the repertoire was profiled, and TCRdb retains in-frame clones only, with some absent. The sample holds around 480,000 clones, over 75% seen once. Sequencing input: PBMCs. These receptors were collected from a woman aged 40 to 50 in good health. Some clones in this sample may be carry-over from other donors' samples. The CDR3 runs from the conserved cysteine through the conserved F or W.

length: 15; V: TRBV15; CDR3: CATSASGTSTDTQYF
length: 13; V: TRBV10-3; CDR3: CAISPLLEDTQYF
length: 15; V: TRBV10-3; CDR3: CAISVTDSGSYEQYF
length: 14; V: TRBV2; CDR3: CASTELAGADTQYF
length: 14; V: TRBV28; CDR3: CASSFLAGLYEQYF
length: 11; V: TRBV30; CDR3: CAWRPALGYTF
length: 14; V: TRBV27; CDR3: CASGYKDSNQPQHF
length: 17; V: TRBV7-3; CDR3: CASSSGLAGGTYNEQFF
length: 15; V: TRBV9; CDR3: CASSPAQTTLYEQYF
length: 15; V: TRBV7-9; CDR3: CARGPRDDGAGELFF
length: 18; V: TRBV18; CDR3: CASSPNNAGAHSGNTIYF
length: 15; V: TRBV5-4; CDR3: CASSLSSSSTDTQYF
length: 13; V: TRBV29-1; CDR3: CSVRGGQRYEQYF
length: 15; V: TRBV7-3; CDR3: CASSLSSGRADTQYF
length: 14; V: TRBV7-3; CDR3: CASSLASTTDTQYF
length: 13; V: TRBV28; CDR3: CASIQTGWETQYF
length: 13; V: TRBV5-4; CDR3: CASSSPGSGEQFF
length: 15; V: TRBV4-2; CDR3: CASSQDPGQAYEQYF
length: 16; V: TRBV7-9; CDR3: CASSSTLRGGPDTQYF
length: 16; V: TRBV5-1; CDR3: CASSFSGGPETDTQYF
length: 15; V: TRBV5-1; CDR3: CASSRGLAGEETQYF
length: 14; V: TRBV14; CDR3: CVSSDQPKNTEALF
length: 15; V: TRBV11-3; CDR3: CASSARGSDTGELFF
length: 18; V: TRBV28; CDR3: CASRIWGGQTVGNTEAFF
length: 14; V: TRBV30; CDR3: CAWKAPGPTYEQYF
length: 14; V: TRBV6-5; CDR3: CASSRTGGSQPQHF
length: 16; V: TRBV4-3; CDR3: CASSQDYSGDTDTQYF
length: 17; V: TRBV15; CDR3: CATSRGDRGGTNEKLFF
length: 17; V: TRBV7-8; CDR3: CASSPRQTFSGANVLTF
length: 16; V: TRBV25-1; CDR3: CASSPLRTDATDTQYF
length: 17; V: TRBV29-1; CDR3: CSIDGAGERGSNYGYTF